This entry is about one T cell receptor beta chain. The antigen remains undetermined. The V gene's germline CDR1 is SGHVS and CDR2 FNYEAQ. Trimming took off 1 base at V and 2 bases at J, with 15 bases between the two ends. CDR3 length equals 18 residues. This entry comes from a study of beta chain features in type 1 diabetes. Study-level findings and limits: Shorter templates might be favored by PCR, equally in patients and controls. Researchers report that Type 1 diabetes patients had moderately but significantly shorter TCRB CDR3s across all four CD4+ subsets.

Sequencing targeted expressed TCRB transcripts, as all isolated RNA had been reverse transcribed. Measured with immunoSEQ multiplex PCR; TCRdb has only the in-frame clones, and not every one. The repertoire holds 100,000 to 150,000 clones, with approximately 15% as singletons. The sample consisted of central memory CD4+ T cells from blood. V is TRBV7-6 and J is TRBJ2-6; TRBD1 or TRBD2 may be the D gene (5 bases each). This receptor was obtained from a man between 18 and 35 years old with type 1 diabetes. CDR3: CASSLGSRGSAGANVLTF. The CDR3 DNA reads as TGTGCCAGCAGCTTAGGCTCGAGGGGAAGCGCTGGGGCCAACGTCCTGACTTTC.